This record covers a single T cell receptor beta chain. The antigen is undetermined. The entry originates in a study of a mutant IDH1 vaccine in newly diagnosed glioma. Study-wide context: Vaccination followed radiotherapy alone by 4-6 weeks, or accompanied temozolomide cycles. Treated patients, approximately 62% male and roughly 40% female, averaged approximately 40 years of age.

Time point reported: week 5, during vaccination. Doses comprised 300 ug of mutant IDH1 20-mer peptide each, plus topical imiquimod. Astrocytomas that were new, WHO grade 3 or 4, IDH1-mutant and ATRX-lost were present in the donors. In germline, CDR1 is SGHRS, CDR2 YFSETQ. This CDR3 is 14 amino acids long. Trimming cost V 4 bases and J 2 bases, with 12 bases left between them. Overall study findings and caveats: Pseudoprogression appeared independent of alterations in top peripheral clonotypes.

Assay: immunoSEQ multiplex PCR; the TCRdb copy retains only in-frame clones and omits some. This table holds tens of thousands of clones, roughly 88% found once. This sequence joins TRBV5-1 and TRBJ1-1; TRBD1 is a possible D gene (6 bases). The input for sequencing was PBMCs, taken from a glioma patient whose treatment included an IDH1 peptide vaccine. This TCR was sampled from a man in his forties with glioma. The CDR3 loop reads CASSRQEYNTEAFF. In DNA form, the CDR3 reads TGCGCCAGCAGCCGACAGGAGTACAACACTGAAGCTTTCTTT.